Presented here are 10 T cell receptor beta chains from one specimen sequenced in a study of control samples from healthy donors and cancer patients. Here immunoSEQ multiplex PCR was the method, and the copy in TCRdb shows in-frame clones only, minus some. Among roughly 120,000 clones listed, 85% to 95% were seen once. Sample: PBMCs. These receptors were obtained from a man aged 45-60 years with head and neck cancer.

The gene calls are TRBV6-2 or TRBV6-3 and TRBJ2-1; D gene ambiguous. Trimming cost V 0 bases and J 5 bases, with 8 bases left between them. This CDR3 contains 14 residues. Germline V lookup: CDR1 MNHEY, CDR2 SVGEGT. Here the CDR3 DNA reads TGTGCCAGCAGTTACTCCGGGCGAAACAATGAGCAGTTCTTC. It yields the protein CASSYSGRNNEQFF.

This chain connects TRBV29-1 to TRBJ2-3, with TRBD2 matching 12 bases. The CDR3 totals 14 residues. Trimming took 6 bases from V and 2 from J; bases not matched to a gene: 3. Germline lookup yields CDR1 SQVTM and CDR2 ANQGSEA. CDR3 in amino acids: CSVGLAGLTDTQYF. CDR3 coding DNA: TGCAGCGTCGGACTAGCGGGGCTCACAGATACGCAGTATTTT.

This chain links TRBV7-8 with TRBJ2-5; 7 bases are a match to TRBD1. Germline V gene lookup returns CDR1 SGHVS and CDR2 FQNEAQ. The CDR3 loop spans 13 amino acids. V dropped 3 bases and J dropped 5; count of bases not matched to a gene: 3. The CDR3 spells CASSFTQGETQYF. CDR3 in DNA: TGTGCCAGCAGCTTCACACAGGGGGAGACCCAGTACTTC.

The CDR3: CASSSIGGAWNEQFF. Written as DNA, the CDR3 is TGTGCCAGCAGCTCTATCGGGGGTGCGTGGAATGAGCAGTTCTTC. The chain carries TRBV28 and TRBJ2-1; maybe TRBD2 (6 bases). Trimming pared 6 bases from V and 7 bases from J, leaving 19 bases between. The germline V gene encodes CDR1 MDHEN and CDR2 SYDVKM. This CDR3 has 15 residues.

The J gene is TRBJ1-6, the V gene TRBV6-5; D might be TRBD1 (5 bases). The CDR3 has 15 residues. Germline CDR1 MNHEY, CDR2 SVGAGI. V shed 2 bases and J shed 5 bases, with 10 bases lying between them. The CDR3: CASSYRDRHNSPLHF. CDR3 DNA: TGTGCCAGCAGTTACAGAGACAGACATAATTCACCCCTCCACTTT.

V and J are TRBV28 and TRBJ1-2; 7 bases align to TRBD1. In germline, CDR1 is MDHEN, CDR2 SYDVKM. With V trimmed by 8 bases and J by 5 bases, 11 bases remained unmatched. The CDR3 length is 14 residues. Written as DNA, the CDR3 is TGTGCCAGCGGACGACAGGGAGGCGGGTATGGCTACACCTTC. Translation gives CASGRQGGGYGYTF.

The rearrangement joins TRBV6-2 or TRBV6-3 to TRBJ2-1; TRBD2 agrees at 7 bases. CDR3 length: 16 amino acids. V dropped 4 bases and J dropped 2; count of bases not matched to a gene: 8. Germline lookup yields CDR1 MNHEY and CDR2 SVGEGT. The CDR3 DNA reads TGTGCCAGCAGTTCCTCCGACCGGGGGGCCTACAATGAGCAGTTCTTC. Translating it yields CASSSSDRGAYNEQFF.

This sequence joins TRBV6-6 and TRBJ1-1; D remains unclear. V lost 7 bases and J 2 bases, leaving 14 bases between the germline ends. The CDR3 contains 14 residues. CDR1 and CDR2 (germline): MNHNY, SVGAGI (reference sequence). For the CDR3, the DNA is TGTGCCAGCACCTCCCCGCAGAGTAACACTGAAGCTTTCTTT. It yields the protein CASTSPQSNTEAFF.

V usage is TRBV13 and J usage is TRBJ1-5, with 7 bases identical to TRBD1. The CDR3 extends over 17 amino acids. The V gene end was trimmed by 4 bases and the J gene end by 0 bases; junction bases not matched to a gene: 9. Germline values: CDR1 PRHDT, CDR2 FYEKMQ (reference sequence). The CDR3 spells CASSSGQNNFSNQPQHF. As DNA, the CDR3 is TGTGCCAGCAGCTCGGGACAGAATAATTTTAGCAATCAGCCCCAGCATTTT. Supplemented by reference TRBV13 and TRBJ1-5, the full variable domain reads AAGVIQSPRHLIKEKRETATLKCYPIPRHDTVYWYQQGPGQDPQFLISFYEKMQSDKGSIPDRFSAQQFSDYHSELNMSSLELGDSALYFCASSSGQNNFSNQPQHFGDGTRLSIL.

The chain has TRBV11-1 and TRBJ2-3; D gene uncertain. Trimming removed 7 bases from V and 0 bases from J, with 11 bases in between. The germline V gene has CDR1 SGHAT and CDR2 FQDESV (reference sequence). CDR3 length equals 14 residues. The CDR3 nucleotides are TGTGCCAGCAACTTCCGTCCTAGCACAGATACGCAGTATTTT. Translation: CASNFRPSTDTQYF.